The rows below give T cell receptor beta chains drawn from one sample of a study of CD8+ T cells in alopecia areata. Method: immunoSEQ multiplex PCR; TCRdb's copy keeps in-frame clones and lacks some. Of more than 200,000 clones in the sample, approximately 72% are singletons; the top ten hold roughly 1.2%. The starting material was CD4+ T cells sorted from blood, obtained at approximately week 45, from a patient treated with tofacitinib. These receptors came from a human donor with alopecia areata. The conserved cysteine and the conserved F or W are not part of the CDR3 here. The D gene is left open where the match is weak.

J gene: TRBJ2-3; V gene: TRBV5-1; D gene: .; CDR3 protein: ASSLEWATDTQY
J gene: TRBJ1-2; V gene: TRBV6-5; D gene: .; CDR3 protein: ASSYSSQLTYGYT
J gene: TRBJ2-7; V gene: TRBV9; D gene: TRBD2; CDR3 protein: ASSPTEAGGSYEQY
J gene: TRBJ2-5; V gene: TRBV2; D gene: .; CDR3 protein: ATRAGETQY
J gene: TRBJ2-7; V gene: TRBV25-1; D gene: .; CDR3 protein: ASSPTGPFTYEQY
J gene: TRBJ2-1; V gene: TRBV30; D gene: TRBD2; CDR3 protein: AWSGQAGGLGQF
J gene: TRBJ2-1; V gene: TRBV29-1; D gene: .; CDR3 protein: SVVLVVGEQF
J gene: TRBJ1-5; V gene: TRBV5-4; D gene: TRBD1; CDR3 protein: ASSFTGTGQNQPQH
J gene: TRBJ2-7; V gene: TRBV29-1; D gene: .; CDR3 protein: SVEGPRAYEQY
J gene: TRBJ2-7; V gene: TRBV7-2; D gene: .; CDR3 protein: ASSLERSYEQY
J gene: TRBJ1-1; V gene: TRBV30; D gene: .; CDR3 protein: AWNRAAGNEAF
J gene: TRBJ1-2; V gene: TRBV4-3; D gene: .; CDR3 protein: ASSQDMGARGYT
J gene: TRBJ2-2; V gene: TRBV10-3; D gene: .; CDR3 protein: AISDYRETNTGELF
J gene: TRBJ1-1; V gene: TRBV4-3; D gene: .; CDR3 protein: ASSQEMGWNTEAF
J gene: TRBJ2-7; V gene: TRBV4-1; D gene: .; CDR3 protein: ASSQDNRGTGSYEQY